A selection of T cell receptor beta chains follows, all from one sample in a study of radiotherapy plus CTLA-4 blockade in lung cancer. Generated by immunoSEQ multiplex PCR, the TCRdb table keeps only in-frame clones and is missing some. The sample lists approximately 80,000 clones; approximately 84% were seen once. The specimen was peripheral blood, collected from a patient treated with radiotherapy plus ipilimumab. Receptor source: a human donor with non-small cell lung cancer who had stable disease on radiotherapy plus ipilimumab. The CDR3 runs from the conserved cysteine through the conserved F or W. Clone sizes are given selectively: once, few, many, or a class where the clone is expanded.

v_gene	abundance	j_gene	CDR3aa
TRBV6-1	-	TRBJ2-7	CASSAGGRYEQYF
TRBV28	-	TRBJ2-7	CASSLRNPGTYEQYF
TRBV6-6	-	TRBJ1-3	CAGGRVGNTIYF
TRBV5-1	-	TRBJ2-3	CASSSGHRLAGLGTDTQYF
TRBV30	-	TRBJ2-7	CAWSVLTGLSYEQYF
TRBV19	-	TRBJ1-5	CASSIGVRGFGQPQHF
TRBV7-2	-	TRBJ2-3	CASSPPSGGAGDTQYF
TRBV5-1	-	TRBJ1-4	CASRRGGTNEKLFF
TRBV19	-	TRBJ1-5	CASTHGVTRQPQHF
TRBV11-2	-	TRBJ2-7	CASSFRPAGVTSDEQYF
TRBV7-9	-	TRBJ2-2	CASSLELNTGELFF
TRBV6-1	-	TRBJ2-5	CASSEFSTPRTSAESYF
TRBV21-1	-	TRBJ2-5	CASSSRPGDF
TRBV7-3	-	TRBJ1-1	CASSQTGLTEAFF
TRBV28	-	TRBJ1-1	CASSSQGHTMTEAFF
TRBV29-1	few	TRBJ2-2	CSVYKPGQGGTGELFF
TRBV18	-	TRBJ1-4	CASSLGIPETNEKLFF
TRBV30	-	TRBJ1-2	CAWYRAGNGYTF
TRBV9	-	TRBJ1-6	CASSVAGVDSPLHF
TRBV5-1	-	TRBJ2-3	CASSSGLVPSTDTQYF
TRBV11-2	-	TRBJ1-3	CASSLVAAGNTIYF
TRBV2	-	TRBJ1-6	CASSELTGGNSPLHF
TRBV7-2	-	TRBJ1-4	CASSLGGRGRKKLFF
TRBV5-1	-	TRBJ2-4	CASSLEEGNIQYF
TRBV10-3	-	TRBJ1-5	CAISELGQAGNQPQHF
TRBV15	-	TRBJ2-3	CATSGGQGITDTQYF